One T cell receptor beta chain is described in this entry. The antigen is unknown. TCRdb keeps only in-frame clones here, not all; method: immunoSEQ multiplex PCR. The sample carries 150,000 to 200,000 clones, approximately 90% recorded once. This sample is drawn from a study of cytomegalovirus exposure and HLA in healthy donors. Study results and limitations: The classifier reportedly diagnosed cytomegalovirus status with high sensitivity and specificity.

The V and J ends lost 3 bases and 1 base respectively, with 15 bases between them. The length of the CDR3 is 16 residues. CDR1 and CDR2 from the germline V gene are MNHNS and SASEGT. The chain joins TRBV6-1 to TRBJ1-1; a weak D match, TRBD1 (5 bases). This TCR came from a man in his late teens or twenties in good health and CMV-seronegative. Sequencing was carried out using PBMCs. CDR3 sequence: CASSDPPGLRNTEAFF. In DNA form, the CDR3 reads TGTGCCAGCAGTGACCCACCGGGACTGAGGAACACTGAAGCTTTCTTT.